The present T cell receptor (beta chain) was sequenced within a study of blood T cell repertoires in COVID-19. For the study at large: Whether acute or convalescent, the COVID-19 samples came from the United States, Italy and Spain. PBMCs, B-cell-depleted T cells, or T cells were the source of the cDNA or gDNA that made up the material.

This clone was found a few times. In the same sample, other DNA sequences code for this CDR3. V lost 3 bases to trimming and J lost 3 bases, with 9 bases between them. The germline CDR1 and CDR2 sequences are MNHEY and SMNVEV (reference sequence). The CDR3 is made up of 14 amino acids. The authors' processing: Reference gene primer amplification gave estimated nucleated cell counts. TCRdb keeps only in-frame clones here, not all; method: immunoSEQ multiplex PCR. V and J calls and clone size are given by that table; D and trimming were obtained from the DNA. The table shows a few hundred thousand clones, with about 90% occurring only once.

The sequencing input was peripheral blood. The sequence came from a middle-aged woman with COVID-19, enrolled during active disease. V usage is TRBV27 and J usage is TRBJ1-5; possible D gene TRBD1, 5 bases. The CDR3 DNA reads TGTGCCAGCAGTTTTGGGGCCGACAATCAGCCCCAGCATTTT. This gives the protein CASSFGADNQPQHF.